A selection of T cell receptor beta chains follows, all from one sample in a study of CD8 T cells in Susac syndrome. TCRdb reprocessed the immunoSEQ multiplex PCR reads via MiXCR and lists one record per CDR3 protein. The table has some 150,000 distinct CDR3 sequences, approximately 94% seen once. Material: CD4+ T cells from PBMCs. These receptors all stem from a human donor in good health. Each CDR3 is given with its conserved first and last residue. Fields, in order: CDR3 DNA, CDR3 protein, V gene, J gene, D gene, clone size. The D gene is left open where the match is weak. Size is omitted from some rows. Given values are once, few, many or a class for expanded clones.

TGTGCCAGCAGCTCCCGGGTTGGAGGCTATGGCTACACCTTC,CASSSRVGGYGYTF,TRBV12-3/TRBV12-4,TRBJ1-2,NA,NA
TGTGCCAGCAGGATTACCCCAGAGGAGTACTATGGCTACACCTTC,CASRITPEEYYGYTF,TRBV27,TRBJ1-2,NA,few
TGTGCCAGCACGAGGATAGAGAGCTATGGCTACACCTTC,CASTRIESYGYTF,TRBV6-1,TRBJ1-2,NA,NA
TGCAGCGTAGCTACAGGGTTTGAGACCCAGTACTTC,CSVATGFETQYF,TRBV29-1,TRBJ2-5,NA,NA
TGTGCCAGCAGCTTAGCGGGGTTCACCTACGAGCAGTACTTC,CASSLAGFTYEQYF,TRBV7-2,TRBJ2-7,NA,NA
TGTGCCAGCAGTTTATGGGGTGGGCAAGAGACCCAGTACTTC,CASSLWGGQETQYF,TRBV27,TRBJ2-5,NA,NA
TGTGCCAGCAGTCCAGGGTACGGCTACACCTTC,CASSPGYGYTF,TRBV12-3/TRBV12-4,TRBJ1-2,NA,few
TGTGCCAGCAGCCTAGGGGGGAGACCCAACAATGAGCAGTTCTTC,CASSLGGRPNNEQFF,TRBV27,TRBJ2-1,NA,NA
TGTGCCAGCAGTCCTAGCGGGAGTGTCTACAATGAGCAGTTCTTC,CASSPSGSVYNEQFF,TRBV9,TRBJ2-1,TRBD2,NA
TGTGCCAGCAGCTTACGGGGACTAGCTTTCTTC,CASSLRGLAFF,TRBV5-6,TRBJ2-7,TRBD2,NA
TGCAGTGCTAGTGTGCCCAGGCCGAACTATGGCTACACCTTC,CSASVPRPNYGYTF,TRBV20-1,TRBJ1-2,NA,NA
TGCAGCGTGGAGGGTACAACTAATGAAAAACTGTTTTTT,CSVEGTTNEKLFF,TRBV29-1,TRBJ1-4,NA,NA
TGCGCCAGTAAGGTTCGGCTGAACACTGAAGCTTTCTTT,CASKVRLNTEAFF,TRBV5-1,TRBJ1-1,NA,few
TGTGCCAGCAGCGCCCTAGGTACCGGGGAGCTGTTTTTT,CASSALGTGELFF,TRBV6-4,TRBJ2-2,NA,NA
TGCAGTGTGGTTGGGGGGAGCTCCTACAATGAGCAGTTCTTC,CSVVGGSSYNEQFF,TRBV20-1,TRBJ2-1,NA,NA
TGTGCCAGCAGCTTAGTGTCTGACAGTCGGTACTTTGGCTACACCTTC,CASSLVSDSRYFGYTF,TRBV11-2,TRBJ1-2,NA,NA
TGCGCCAGCAGCCAATCGTTAGCGGGAGCTCCCAAAAACATTCAGTACTTC,CASSQSLAGAPKNIQYF,TRBV4-1,TRBJ2-4,TRBD2,NA
TGTGCCACCAGTGATTTACGGACAAACTATGGCTACACCTTC,CATSDLRTNYGYTF,TRBV24-1,TRBJ1-2,NA,NA
TGTGCCAGCAGCTTAGGGCTAGGCTGGAAGGCTGAAGCTTTCTTT,CASSLGLGWKAEAFF,TRBV7-9,TRBJ1-1,NA,NA
TGCGCCAGCAGCAGGGACAGCAAAGAGACCCAGTACTTC,CASSRDSKETQYF,TRBV5-1,TRBJ2-5,TRBD1,NA
TGTGCTAGTGGCCCCCTGGAGGATACGCAGTATTTT,CASGPLEDTQYF,TRBV12-5,TRBJ2-3,NA,once
TGCAGCGTTGATGAGGGCGGGAGCTCCTACAATGAGCAGTTCTTC,CSVDEGGSSYNEQFF,TRBV29-1,TRBJ2-1,TRBD2,NA
TGTGCCAGTAGTAGTCCGGGAGGGGTAGCCAAAAACATTCAGTACTTC,CASSSPGGVAKNIQYF,TRBV19,TRBJ2-4,TRBD2,NA
TGTGCCAGCAGCTTGGATACAGGTCAGCCCCAGCATTTT,CASSLDTGQPQHF,TRBV5-6,TRBJ1-5,NA,NA
TGTGCCAGTAGTATAGGCACCATAGCGGGAGTGTACGAGCAGTACTTC,CASSIGTIAGVYEQYF,TRBV19,TRBJ2-7,TRBD2,NA
TGCAGTGCTGAACCAGGGGCCGGGAAAGATACGCAGTATTTT,CSAEPGAGKDTQYF,TRBV20-1,TRBJ2-3,NA,NA
TGCAGTGCTAGAGGGACCGGACTCTGGAAAGAGACCCAGTACTTC,CSARGTGLWKETQYF,TRBV20-1,TRBJ2-5,NA,NA
TGTGCCATCAGTCGCGGGGCTAGTCAAGAGACCCAGTACTTC,CAISRGASQETQYF,TRBV10-3,TRBJ2-5,NA,NA
TGCAGTGCTGACTGGTTGGTGGGGGAGACCCAGTACTTC,CSADWLVGETQYF,TRBV20-1,TRBJ2-5,NA,NA
TGCAGCGTTGAAGATCAGGGGACGGACGAGCAGTACTTC,CSVEDQGTDEQYF,TRBV29-1,TRBJ2-7,NA,NA
TGTGCCAGCAGCTCCCTGACCGGGCTAGCAGCGCATGAGCAGTTCTTC,CASSSLTGLAAHEQFF,TRBV11-2,TRBJ2-1,NA,NA
TGTGCCAGCATCGCACAGAGAAACAATCAGCCCCAGCATTTT,CASIAQRNNQPQHF,TRBV6-6,TRBJ1-5,NA,NA
TGTGCCAGCAGGGCCGGGACAGGGAGGAATGAGCAGTTCTTC,CASRAGTGRNEQFF,TRBV28,TRBJ2-1,TRBD1,NA
TGCAGCGTTGCTCACGTACCTAACTATGGCTACACCTTC,CSVAHVPNYGYTF,TRBV29-1,TRBJ1-2,NA,NA
TGTGCCAGCAGCGTAGCTGGGACTAGCTATAATGAGCAGTTCTTC,CASSVAGTSYNEQFF,TRBV9,TRBJ2-1,TRBD2,NA
TGCGCCAGCAGCAGGAGGGGGCACAATGAGCAGTTCTTC,CASSRRGHNEQFF,TRBV5-1,TRBJ2-1,NA,NA
TGTGCCAGTAGTAACCTGGGTTCGGGCTACGAGCAGTACTTC,CASSNLGSGYEQYF,TRBV19,TRBJ2-7,NA,once
TGTGCCAGCAGCCCCTTACAGGAAGCTTTCTTT,CASSPLQEAFF,TRBV6-6,TRBJ1-1,NA,NA
TGTGCCACCAGTGCCCTCATGGGGCCCCAGCATTTT,CATSALMGPQHF,TRBV24-1,TRBJ1-5,NA,NA
TGTGCCACCAGCGCAGGGGGTGAAGACTATGGCTACACCTTC,CATSAGGEDYGYTF,TRBV24-1,TRBJ1-2,TRBD1,NA
TGTGCCAGCAGTTTAACTGGGGACCGCGTCGCCTATGGCTACACCTTC,CASSLTGDRVAYGYTF,TRBV28,TRBJ1-2,NA,NA
TGCAGCGTCGCAAGACAAGATACGCAGTATTTT,CSVARQDTQYF,TRBV29-1,TRBJ2-3,NA,NA
TGTGCCAGCAGCCCAGGGACTACCAGGGAGCAGTTCTTC,CASSPGTTREQFF,TRBV5-4,TRBJ2-1,TRBD2,NA
TGTGCCAGCAGCCGGCCGTTCTTTGAGACAGGAGGTACGAACACTGAAGCTTTCTTT,CASSRPFFETGGTNTEAFF,TRBV3-1,TRBJ1-1,NA,NA